Presented here are 8 T cell receptor beta chains from one specimen sequenced in a study of cytomegalovirus exposure and HLA in healthy donors. The PCR contained 60 Vbeta and 13 Jbeta primers. Using immunoSEQ multiplex PCR, the repertoire was profiled, and TCRdb retains in-frame clones only, with some absent. This table holds around 120,000 clones, around 69% found once. Specimen: PBMCs. These receptors were collected from a woman in her 40s in good health and CMV-seropositive.

The V and J genes are TRBV19 and TRBJ1-1; unclear D gene. Per germline, CDR1 LNHDA and CDR2 SQIVND (reference sequence). Trimming removed 3 bases at V and 3 bases at J, with 11 bases between. The CDR3 totals 14 residues. DNA of the CDR3: TGTGCCAGTAGTATTATTGGGAGCTACACTGAAGCTTTCTTT. This codes for CASSIIGSYTEAFF.

The rearrangement uses TRBV7-9 and TRBJ2-1; D is perhaps TRBD2 (5 bases). The V end was cut by 1 base, the J end by 10 bases, with 8 bases between. Germline values: CDR1 SEHNR, CDR2 FQNEAQ (reference sequence). The CDR3 loop spans 12 amino acids. CDR3 nucleotide sequence: TGTGCCAGCAGCTTAGGCGGAGGCGAGCAGTTCTTC. It is translated as CASSLGGGEQFF.

This sequence joins TRBV2 and TRBJ2-1, with 12 positions matching TRBD2. The CDR3 runs to 15 residues. J was trimmed by 2 bases and V by 6 bases; bases with no gene match: 2. Germline V CDR1 and CDR2: SNHLY, FYNNEI. This CDR3 is CASRRLAGAYNEQFF. The CDR3 DNA is TGTGCCAGCAGGCGACTAGCGGGGGCCTACAATGAGCAGTTCTTC. Full variable domain (rest looked up from reference TRBV2 and TRBJ2-1): EPEVTQTPSHQVTQMGQEVILRCVPISNHLYFYWYRQILGQKVEFLVSFYNNEISEKSEIFDDQFSVERPDGSNFTLKIRSTKLEDSAMYFCASRRLAGAYNEQFFGPGTRLTVL.

The chain employs TRBV6-1 and TRBJ2-7, with D tentatively TRBD1 (7 bases). The germline CDR1 and CDR2 sequences are MNHNS and SASEGT. This CDR3 contains 15 residues. Deletions cut 4 bases from V and 7 bases from J, with 20 bases between. CDR3 protein: CASSGTEQGRYEQYF. The CDR3 nucleotides are TGTGCCAGCAGTGGCACGGAACAGGGGAGGTATGAGCAGTACTTC.

This clone came up a few times. CDR3 coding DNA: TGTGCCAGCATTAACAGGGGAATGAACACTGAAGCTTTCTTT. Its translation is CASINRGMNTEAFF. The chain combines TRBV6-5 with TRBJ1-1, with 7 positions matching TRBD1. The germline CDR1 and CDR2 sequences are MNHEY and SVGAGI. Germline trimming cut 7 bases from V and 0 bases from J; bases unmatched to any gene: 5. The CDR3 loop spans 14 amino acids.

This clone is categorized as medium-sized. The chain combines TRBV19 with TRBJ2-6; no definite D call. V gave up 3 bases and J gave up 0 bases, with 6 bases separating them. This CDR3 has 15 amino acids. Germline V lookup: CDR1 LNHDA, CDR2 SQIVND (reference sequence). The CDR3 is CASSIYNSGANVLTF. CDR3 DNA sequence: TGTGCCAGTAGTATCTATAACTCTGGGGCCAACGTCCTGACTTTC.

Of note for this clone: This clone may be a read error of a much larger clone one base away. The V gene is TRBV9, the J gene TRBJ1-1; D may be TRBD1 (5 bases). This CDR3 is 15 amino acids long. Germline CDR1 is SGDLS and CDR2 is YYNGEE. CDR3 in amino acids: CANSPKDTLNTEAFF. CDR3 sequence (DNA): TGTGCCAACAGCCCCAAGGACACCTTGAACACTGAAGCTTTCTTT.

This clone was detected a few times. The gene calls are TRBV5-1 and TRBJ2-5; 8 nucleotides agree with TRBD1. CDR1 SGHRS and CDR2 YFSETQ come from the germline V gene. V shed 0 bases and J 5 bases; nucleotides not matched to a gene: 6. The CDR3 is made up of 15 amino acids. The CDR3 sequence is CASSLGGRTGETQYF. DNA for the CDR3: TGCGCCAGCAGCTTGGGTGGCAGGACAGGGGAGACCCAGTACTTC.